The entry below describes one T cell receptor beta chain. This sample stems from a study of blood T cell repertoires in COVID-19. This table comes from immunoSEQ multiplex PCR, and its TCRdb copy is limited to in-frame clones, with some not included. The sample shows roughly 100,000 clones, roughly 80% of them seen only once. This CDR3 region has 15 residues. The V and J ends lost 1 base and 0 bases respectively, with 7 bases between them. Germline V lookup: CDR1 LGHNA, CDR2 YSLEER. This sequence was found in an elderly woman with acute or convalescent COVID-19. The sequencing sample was made of peripheral blood. The V gene is TRBV4-3, the J gene TRBJ2-1; tentatively, D is TRBD2 (6 bases). The CDR3 coding sequence is TGCGCCAGCAGCCAAGGCGGGAACTCCTACAATGAGCAGTTCTTC. Amino acid sequence: CASSQGGNSYNEQFF.